The present T cell receptor (beta chain) was sequenced within a study of blood T cell repertoires in COVID-19. This CDR3 region has 13 residues. Germline values: CDR1 SQVTM, CDR2 ANQGSEA. V was clipped by 6 bases and J by 8 bases; unmatched bases: 10. Assay: immunoSEQ multiplex PCR; the TCRdb copy retains only in-frame clones and omits some. The sample shows over 90,000 clones, about 90% of them seen only once. The sequence came from a young man with acute or convalescent COVID-19. Sequenced: peripheral blood. The chain recombines TRBV29-1 with TRBJ2-1; 7 bases agree with TRBD2. CDR3 DNA: TGCAGCGTGGTTCGCGGGGGAGGCGATGAGCAGTTCTTC. Amino acids: CSVVRGGGDEQFF.